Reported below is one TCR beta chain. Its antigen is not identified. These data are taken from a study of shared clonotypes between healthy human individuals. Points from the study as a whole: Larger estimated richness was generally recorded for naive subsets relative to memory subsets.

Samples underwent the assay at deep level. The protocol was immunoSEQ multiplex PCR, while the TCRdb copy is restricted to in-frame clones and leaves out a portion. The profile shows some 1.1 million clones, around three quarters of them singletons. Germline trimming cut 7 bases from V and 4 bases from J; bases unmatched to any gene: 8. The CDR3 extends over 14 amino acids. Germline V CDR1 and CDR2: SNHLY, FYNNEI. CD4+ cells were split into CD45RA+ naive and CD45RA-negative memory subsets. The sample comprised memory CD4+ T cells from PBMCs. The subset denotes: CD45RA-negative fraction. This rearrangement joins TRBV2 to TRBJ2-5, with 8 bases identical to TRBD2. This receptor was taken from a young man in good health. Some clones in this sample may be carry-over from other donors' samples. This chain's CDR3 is CASIGGRRGETQYF. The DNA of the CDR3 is TGTGCCAGCATCGGCGGGAGGCGGGGAGAGACCCAGTACTTC. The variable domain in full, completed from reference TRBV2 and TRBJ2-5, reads EPEVTQTPSHQVTQMGQEVILRCVPISNHLYFYWYRQILGQKVEFLVSFYNNEISEKSEIFDDQFSVERPDGSNFTLKIRSTKLEDSAMYFCASIGGRRGETQYFGPGTRLLVL.